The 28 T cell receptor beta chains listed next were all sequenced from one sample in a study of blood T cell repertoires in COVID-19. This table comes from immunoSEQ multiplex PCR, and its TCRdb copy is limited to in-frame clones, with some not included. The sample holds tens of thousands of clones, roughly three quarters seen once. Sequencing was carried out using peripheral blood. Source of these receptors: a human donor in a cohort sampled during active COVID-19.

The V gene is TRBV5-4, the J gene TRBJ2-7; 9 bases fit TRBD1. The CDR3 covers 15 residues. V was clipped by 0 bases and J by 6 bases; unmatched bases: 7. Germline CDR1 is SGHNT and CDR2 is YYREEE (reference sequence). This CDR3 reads CASSLDGTGPAEQYF. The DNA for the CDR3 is TGTGCCAGCAGCTTGGATGGGACAGGGCCCGCCGAGCAGTACTTC.

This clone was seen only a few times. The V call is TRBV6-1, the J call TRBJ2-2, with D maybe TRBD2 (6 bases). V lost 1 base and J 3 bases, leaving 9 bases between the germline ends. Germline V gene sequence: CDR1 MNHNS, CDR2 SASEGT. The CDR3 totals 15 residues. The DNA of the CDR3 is TGTGCCAGCAGTGAAGGGTGGAGGGACACCGGGGAGCTGTTTTTT. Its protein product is CASSEGWRDTGELFF.

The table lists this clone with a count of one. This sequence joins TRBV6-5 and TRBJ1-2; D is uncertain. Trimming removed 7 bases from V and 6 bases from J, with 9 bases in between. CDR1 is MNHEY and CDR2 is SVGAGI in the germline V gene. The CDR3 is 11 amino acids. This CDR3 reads CASNTADGYTF. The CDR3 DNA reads TGTGCCAGCAATACCGCGGATGGCTACACCTTC.

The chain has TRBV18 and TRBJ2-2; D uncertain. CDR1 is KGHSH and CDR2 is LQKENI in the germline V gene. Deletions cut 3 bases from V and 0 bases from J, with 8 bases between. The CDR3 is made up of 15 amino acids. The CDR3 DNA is TGTGCCAGCTCACCGTATAGTTCGAACACCGGGGAGCTGTTTTTT. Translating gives CASSPYSSNTGELFF.

Here the CDR3 DNA reads TGTGCCATCAGCCTGGACAGGGAGGGACACACTGAAGCTTTCTTT. This sequence encodes CAISLDREGHTEAFF. The chain recombines TRBV10-3 with TRBJ1-1; 8 nucleotides line up with TRBD1. After removal of 6 bases from V and 3 bases from J, the junction contained 9 bases not matched to a gene. Germline CDR1 reads ENHRY; CDR2 reads SYGVKD. The CDR3 extends over 15 amino acids.

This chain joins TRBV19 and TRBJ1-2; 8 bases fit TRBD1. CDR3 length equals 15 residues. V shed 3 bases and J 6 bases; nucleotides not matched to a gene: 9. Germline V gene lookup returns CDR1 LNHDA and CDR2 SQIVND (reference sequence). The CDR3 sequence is CASSIPQTGVDGYTF. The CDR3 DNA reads TGTGCCAGTAGTATCCCCCAGACAGGGGTAGATGGCTACACCTTC.

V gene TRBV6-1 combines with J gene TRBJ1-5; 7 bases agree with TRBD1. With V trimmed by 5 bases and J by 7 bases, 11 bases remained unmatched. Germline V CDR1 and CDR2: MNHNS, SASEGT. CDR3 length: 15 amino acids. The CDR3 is CASSWGVTGTQPQHF. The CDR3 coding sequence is TGTGCCAGCAGTTGGGGGGTGACAGGGACCCAGCCCCAGCATTTT.

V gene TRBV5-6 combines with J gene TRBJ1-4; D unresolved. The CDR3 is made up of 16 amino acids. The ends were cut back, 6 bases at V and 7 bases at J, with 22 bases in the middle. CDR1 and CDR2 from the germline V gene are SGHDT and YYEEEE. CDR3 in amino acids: CASTQKPGEVGEKLFF. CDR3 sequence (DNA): TGTGCCAGCACCCAAAAACCTGGGGAGGTGGGTGAAAAACTGTTTTTT.

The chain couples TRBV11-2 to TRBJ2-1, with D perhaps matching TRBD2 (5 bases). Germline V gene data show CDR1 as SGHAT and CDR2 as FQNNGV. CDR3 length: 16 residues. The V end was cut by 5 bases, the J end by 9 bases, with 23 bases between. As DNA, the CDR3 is TGTGCCAGCAGCCCCGGAATTAGCGCCGGAGGAGGTGAGCAGTTCTTC. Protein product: CASSPGISAGGGEQFF.

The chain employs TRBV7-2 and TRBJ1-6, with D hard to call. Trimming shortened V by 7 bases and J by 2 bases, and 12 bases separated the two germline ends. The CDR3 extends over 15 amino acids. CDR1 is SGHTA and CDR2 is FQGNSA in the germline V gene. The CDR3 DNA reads TGTGCCAGCACCCTAAGTCCTGCCTATAATTCACCCCTCCACTTT. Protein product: CASTLSPAYNSPLHF.

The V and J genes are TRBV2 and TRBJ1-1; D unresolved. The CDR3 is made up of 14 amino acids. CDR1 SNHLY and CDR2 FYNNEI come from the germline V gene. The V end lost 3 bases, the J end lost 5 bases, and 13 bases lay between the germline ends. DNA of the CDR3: TGTGCCAGCAGTGAGGGCGGTCCGGGGACTGAAGCTTTCTTT. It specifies CASSEGGPGTEAFF.

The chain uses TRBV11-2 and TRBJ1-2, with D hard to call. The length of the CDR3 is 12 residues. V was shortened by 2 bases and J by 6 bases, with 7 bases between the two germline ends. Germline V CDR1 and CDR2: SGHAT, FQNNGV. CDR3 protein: CASSLSRDGYTF. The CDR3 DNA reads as TGTGCCAGCAGCTTATCGAGGGATGGCTACACCTTC. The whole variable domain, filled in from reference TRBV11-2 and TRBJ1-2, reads EAGVAQSPRYKIIEKRQSVAFWCNPISGHATLYWYQQILGQGPKLLIQFQNNGVVDDSQLPKDRFSAERLKGVDSTLKIQPAKLEDSAVYLCASSLSRDGYTFGSGTRLTVV.

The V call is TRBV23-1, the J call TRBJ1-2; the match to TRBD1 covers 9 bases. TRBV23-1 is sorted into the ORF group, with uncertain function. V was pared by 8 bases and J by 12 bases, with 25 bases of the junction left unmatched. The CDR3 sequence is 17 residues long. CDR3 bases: TGCGCCAGCCGGCAAGGGCCCGCTCACAGGGGGCCCCTTAGCCACACCTTC. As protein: CASRQGPAHRGPLSHTF.

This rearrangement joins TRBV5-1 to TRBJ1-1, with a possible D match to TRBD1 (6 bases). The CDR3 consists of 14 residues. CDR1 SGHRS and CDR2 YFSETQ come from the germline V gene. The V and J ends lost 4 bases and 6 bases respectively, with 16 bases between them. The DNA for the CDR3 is TGCGCCAGCAGCGCCCCCGAAGGGGGACCTGAAGCTTTCTTT. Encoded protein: CASSAPEGGPEAFF.

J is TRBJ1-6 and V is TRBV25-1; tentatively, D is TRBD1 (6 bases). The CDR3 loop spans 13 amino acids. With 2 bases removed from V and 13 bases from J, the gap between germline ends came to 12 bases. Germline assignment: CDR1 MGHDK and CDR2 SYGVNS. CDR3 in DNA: TGTGCCAGCAGTGAAGGCACAGGGCGGCCCCTCCACTTT. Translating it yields CASSEGTGRPLHF.

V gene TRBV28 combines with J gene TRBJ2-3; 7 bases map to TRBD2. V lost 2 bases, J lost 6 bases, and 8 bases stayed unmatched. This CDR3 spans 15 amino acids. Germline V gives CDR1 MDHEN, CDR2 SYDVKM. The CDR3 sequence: CASSLEGLGGDTQYF. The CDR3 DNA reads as TGTGCCAGCAGTTTAGAGGGCCTCGGGGGGGATACGCAGTATTTT.

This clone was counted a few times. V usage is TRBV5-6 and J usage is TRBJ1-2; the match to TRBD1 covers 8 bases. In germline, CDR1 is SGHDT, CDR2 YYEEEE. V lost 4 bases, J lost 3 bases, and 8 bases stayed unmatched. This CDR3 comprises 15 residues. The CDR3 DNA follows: TGTGCCAGCAGCCCTGGCCCAGGGGGCGACTATGGCTACACCTTC. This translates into CASSPGPGGDYGYTF.

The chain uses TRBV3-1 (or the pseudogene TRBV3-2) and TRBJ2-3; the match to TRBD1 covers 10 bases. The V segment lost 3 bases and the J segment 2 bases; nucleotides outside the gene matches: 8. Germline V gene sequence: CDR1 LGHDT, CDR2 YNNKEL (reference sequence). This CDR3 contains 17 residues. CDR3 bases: TGTGCCAGCAGCCACCCGACAGGGGGCTTCCCCACAGATACGCAGTATTTT. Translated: CASSHPTGGFPTDTQYF.

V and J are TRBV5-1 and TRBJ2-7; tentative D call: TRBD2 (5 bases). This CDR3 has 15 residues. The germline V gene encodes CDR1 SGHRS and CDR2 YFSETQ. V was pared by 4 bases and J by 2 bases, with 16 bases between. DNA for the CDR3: TGCGCCAGCAGCCCGGTGACCCGGGGTCCCTACGAGCAGTACTTC. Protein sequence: CASSPVTRGPYEQYF.

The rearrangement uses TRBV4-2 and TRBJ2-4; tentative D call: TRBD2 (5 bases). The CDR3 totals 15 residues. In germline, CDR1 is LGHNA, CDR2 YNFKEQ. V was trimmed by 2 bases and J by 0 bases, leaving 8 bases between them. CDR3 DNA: TGTGCCAGCAGCCAACCGAGGGTAGCCAAAAACATTCAGTACTTC. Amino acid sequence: CASSQPRVAKNIQYF.

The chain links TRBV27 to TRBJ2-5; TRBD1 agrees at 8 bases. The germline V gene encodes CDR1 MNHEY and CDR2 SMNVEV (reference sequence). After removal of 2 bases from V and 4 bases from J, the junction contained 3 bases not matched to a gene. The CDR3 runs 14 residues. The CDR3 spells CASSLDRGIETQYF. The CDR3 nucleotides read TGTGCCAGCAGTTTAGACAGGGGTATAGAGACCCAGTACTTC.

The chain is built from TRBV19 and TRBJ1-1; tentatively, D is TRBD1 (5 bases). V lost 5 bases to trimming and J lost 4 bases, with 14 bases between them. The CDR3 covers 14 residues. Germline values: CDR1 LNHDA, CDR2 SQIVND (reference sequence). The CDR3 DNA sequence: TGTGCCAGTAGTGAGGACCTAAGGGGCACTGAAGCTTTCTTT. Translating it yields CASSEDLRGTEAFF.

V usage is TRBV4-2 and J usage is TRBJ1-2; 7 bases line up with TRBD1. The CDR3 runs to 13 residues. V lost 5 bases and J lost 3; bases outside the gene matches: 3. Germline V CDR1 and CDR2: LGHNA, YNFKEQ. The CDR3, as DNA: TGTGCCAGCAGCTCTACAGGGGACTATGGCTACACCTTC. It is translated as CASSSTGDYGYTF.

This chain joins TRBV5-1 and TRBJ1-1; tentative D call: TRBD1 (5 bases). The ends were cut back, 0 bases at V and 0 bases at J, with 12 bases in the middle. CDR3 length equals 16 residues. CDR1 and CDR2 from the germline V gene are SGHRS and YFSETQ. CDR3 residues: CASSLGGAGMNTEAFF. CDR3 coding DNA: TGCGCCAGCAGCTTGGGTGGGGCGGGAATGAACACTGAAGCTTTCTTT.

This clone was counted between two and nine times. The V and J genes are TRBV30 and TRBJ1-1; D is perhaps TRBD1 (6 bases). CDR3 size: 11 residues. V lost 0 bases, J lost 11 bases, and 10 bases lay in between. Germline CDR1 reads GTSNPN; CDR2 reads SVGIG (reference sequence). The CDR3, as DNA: TGTGCCTGGAGTGTACAGGGTATTGCTTTCTTT. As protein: CAWSVQGIAFF. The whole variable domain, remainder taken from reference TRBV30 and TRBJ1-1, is SQTIHQWPATLVQPVGSPLSLECTVEGTSNPNLYWYRQAAGRGLQLLFYSVGIGQISSEVPQNLSASRPQDRQFILSSKKLLLSDSGFYLCAWSVQGIAFFGQGTRLTVV.

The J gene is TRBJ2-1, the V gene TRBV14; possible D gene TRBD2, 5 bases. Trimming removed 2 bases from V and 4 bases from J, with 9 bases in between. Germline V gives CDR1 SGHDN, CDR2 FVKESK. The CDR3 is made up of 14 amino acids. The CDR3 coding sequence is TGTGCCAGCAGCCAACCGGGAAATTACAATGAGCAGTTCTTC. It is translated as CASSQPGNYNEQFF.

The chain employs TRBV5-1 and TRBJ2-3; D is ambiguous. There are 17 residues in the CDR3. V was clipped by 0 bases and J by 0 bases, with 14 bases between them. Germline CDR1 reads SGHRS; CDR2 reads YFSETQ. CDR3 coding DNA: TGCGCCAGCAGCTTGGCCCCCTTCGGTTCTAGCACAGATACGCAGTATTTT. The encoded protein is CASSLAPFGSSTDTQYF. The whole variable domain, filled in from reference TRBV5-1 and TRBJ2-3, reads KAGVTQTPRYLIKTRGQQVTLSCSPISGHRSVSWYQQTPGQGLQFLFEYFSETQRNKGNFPGRFSGRQFSNSRSEMNVSTLELGDSALYLCASSLAPFGSSTDTQYFGPGTRLTVL.

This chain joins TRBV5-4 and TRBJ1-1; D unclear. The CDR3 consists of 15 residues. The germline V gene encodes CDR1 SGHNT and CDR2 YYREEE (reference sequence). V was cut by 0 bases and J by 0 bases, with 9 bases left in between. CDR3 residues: CASSLVGRVNTEAFF. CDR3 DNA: TGTGCCAGCAGCTTGGTTGGGCGTGTGAACACTGAAGCTTTCTTT.